The 29 T cell receptor beta chains given below trace back to one sample, sequenced in a study of control samples from healthy donors and cancer patients. TCRdb keeps only in-frame clones here, not all; method: immunoSEQ multiplex PCR. This sample has about 120,000 clones, with 70% to 90% found just once. What was sequenced was blood. The receptors come from a man aged 45 to 65 in good health.

This clone came up a few times. The genes are TRBV18 and TRBJ1-3, with D perhaps matching TRBD1 (5 bases). Germline V lookup: CDR1 KGHSH, CDR2 LQKENI. This CDR3 region has 16 residues. Deletions cut 5 bases from V and 0 bases from J, with 14 bases between. CDR3 in DNA: TGTGCCAGCTCAGCGCCACAGGCCTTCTCTGGAAACACCATATATTTT. It codes for CASSAPQAFSGNTIYF.

The chain uses TRBV2 and TRBJ2-1; no definite D call. CDR3 length equals 12 residues. Trimming pared 5 bases from V and 6 bases from J, leaving 8 bases between. The germline CDR1 and CDR2 sequences are SNHLY and FYNNEI. The CDR3 protein is CASSPSFNEQFF. The CDR3 DNA reads TGTGCCAGCAGTCCTTCTTTCAATGAGCAGTTCTTC.

The chain uses TRBV2 and TRBJ2-3; TRBD1 matches 10 bases. Germline V lookup: CDR1 SNHLY, CDR2 FYNNEI. This CDR3 is built from 14 residues. V was clipped by 6 bases and J by 7 bases; unmatched bases: 7. CDR3 in DNA: TGTGCCAGCAGGGGGGACAGGGGAGGGAATACGCAGTATTTT. Its translation: CASRGDRGGNTQYF.

The chain links TRBV11-2 to TRBJ2-1; TRBD2 matches at 13 bases. This CDR3 region has 16 residues. Looked up from germline, CDR1 is SGHAT and CDR2 is FQNNGV. The junction had 7 bases not matched to a gene; V was cut back by 5 bases and J by 6 bases. DNA of the CDR3: TGTGCCAGCAGCCTAACAACTAGCGGGGGGGCCAATGAGCAGTTCTTC. This sequence encodes CASSLTTSGGANEQFF.

The chain carries TRBV12-5 and TRBJ2-7; D unclear. Trimming took 7 bases from V and 2 from J, leaving 12 bases between them. The length of the CDR3 is 13 residues. Germline V gene sequence: CDR1 LGHNT, CDR2 FRNRAP. Here the CDR3 reads CASAQTSAYEQYF. The CDR3, as DNA: TGTGCTAGTGCTCAAACCTCGGCCTACGAGCAGTACTTC.

The V call is TRBV6-5, the J call TRBJ2-4; maybe TRBD2 (6 bases). The CDR3 contains 13 residues. Trimming left V 0 bases short and J 8 bases short, with 8 bases between. Germline-derived CDR1 and CDR2 are MNHEY and SVGAGI. The CDR3 coding sequence is TGTGCCAGCAGTTACTCCTGGGAGGACATTCAGTACTTC. The encoded protein is CASSYSWEDIQYF.

The chain links TRBV30 to TRBJ1-3; D gene ambiguous. Trimming shortened V by 1 base and J by 0 bases, and 10 bases separated the two germline ends. Per the germline V gene, CDR1 is GTSNPN and CDR2 is SVGIG (reference sequence). The CDR3 is 15 residues long. Here the CDR3 reads CAWSATAFSGNTIYF. CDR3 nucleotide sequence: TGTGCCTGGAGTGCCACAGCGTTCTCTGGAAACACCATATATTTT.

The chain employs TRBV24-1 and TRBJ1-1; D perhaps matches TRBD1 (5 bases). Germline-derived CDR1 and CDR2 are KGHDR and SFDVKD. V was shortened by 4 bases and J by 6 bases, with 11 bases between the two germline ends. This CDR3 contains 13 residues. CDR3 residues: CATSESGMSEAFF. In DNA, the CDR3 is TGTGCCACCAGTGAATCAGGGATGTCTGAAGCTTTCTTT.

In DNA, the CDR3 is TGTGCCAGCAGTAACAGGGTCGGTTCACCCCTCCACTTT. This translates into CASSNRVGSPLHF. The chain links TRBV27 to TRBJ1-6; D might be TRBD1 (6 bases). Per the germline V gene, CDR1 is MNHEY and CDR2 is SMNVEV (reference sequence). This CDR3 is built from 13 residues. Trimming left V 5 bases short and J 9 bases short, with 11 bases between.

This chain connects TRBV5-1 to TRBJ2-2; the D gene is possibly TRBD1 (5 bases). The CDR3 consists of 14 residues. Germline V CDR1 and CDR2: SGHRS, YFSETQ. The germline V and J ends were trimmed by 0 bases and 4 bases, with 7 bases remaining between them. The CDR3 protein is CASSLETATGELFF. The CDR3 DNA follows: TGCGCCAGCAGCTTGGAGACAGCCACCGGGGAGCTGTTTTTT.

V and J are TRBV9 and TRBJ2-3; 8 bases are a match to TRBD2. With 0 bases clipped from V and 1 base from J, the junction kept 4 bases outside the gene matches. In germline, CDR1 is SGDLS, CDR2 YYNGEE. The CDR3 is 16 amino acids. CDR3 coding DNA: TGTGCCAGCAGCGTAGATGGTAGCGGGGGCACAGATACGCAGTATTTT. This gives the protein CASSVDGSGGTDTQYF.

This clone appeared a few times. V gene TRBV12-3 or TRBV12-4 combines with J gene TRBJ1-1; perhaps TRBD1 as D (5 bases). The CDR3 is 13 amino acids. Deletions cut 0 bases from V and 11 bases from J, with 13 bases between. CDR3 region: CASSLAGAAEAFF. The CDR3, as DNA: TGTGCCAGCAGTTTAGCCGGGGCCGCGGAGGCTTTCTTT.

This clone has more than one count but fewer than ten. The genes are TRBV7-9 and TRBJ2-3; D uncertain. CDR1 SEHNR and CDR2 FQNEAQ come from the germline V gene (reference sequence). CDR3 size: 13 residues. V gave up 1 base and J gave up 7 bases, with 9 bases separating them. CDR3 coding DNA: TGTGCCAGCAGCTTAGGGGGTGGGAATACGCAGTATTTT. This translates into CASSLGGGNTQYF.

The genes are TRBV6-5 and TRBJ2-7, with TRBD1 matching over 9 bases. Losses at the gene ends were 7 bases for V and 5 bases for J; bases not matched to a gene: 12. From germline, CDR1 is MNHEY and CDR2 SVGAGI. CDR3 length equals 15 residues. The CDR3 loop reads CASKKNGQGTDEQYF. In DNA, the CDR3 is TGTGCCAGCAAAAAGAACGGACAGGGGACGGACGAGCAGTACTTC.

The V and J genes are TRBV5-1 and TRBJ1-4, with 9 bases matching TRBD1. V trimming: 4 bases; J trimming: 6 bases; junction bases outside the gene matches: 7. Germline assignment: CDR1 SGHRS and CDR2 YFSETQ. The CDR3 runs to 15 residues. The CDR3 nucleotides are TGCGCCAGCAGCCTTCCGGACAGGGGATATGAAAAACTGTTTTTT. This encodes CASSLPDRGYEKLFF.

This rearrangement joins TRBV6-4 to TRBJ1-5, with 9 bases aligning to TRBD1. Trimming at V came to 3 bases and at J to 1 base, leaving 7 bases not matched to a gene. From germline, CDR1 is MRHNA and CDR2 SNTAGT. This CDR3 is built from 17 residues. For the CDR3, the DNA is TGTGCCAGCAGTGAGTCCTGGACAGGGGTGAGCAATCAGCCCCAGCATTTT. It translates to CASSESWTGVSNQPQHF.

The chain uses TRBV19 and TRBJ2-1; 7 bases map to TRBD1. Germline CDR1 LNHDA, CDR2 SQIVND (reference sequence). The CDR3 is 15 residues long. J was trimmed by 9 bases and V by 3 bases; bases with no gene match: 11. The CDR3 sequence: CASSIRQGVYSEQFF. In DNA, the CDR3 is TGTGCCAGTAGTATTAGGCAGGGGGTGTACTCTGAGCAGTTCTTC.

This chain connects TRBV6-5 to TRBJ2-7, with D perhaps TRBD1 (6 bases). Germline CDR1 MNHEY, CDR2 SVGAGI. The V end lost 10 bases, the J end lost 0 bases, and 16 bases lay between the germline ends. This CDR3 comprises 14 residues. The CDR3 nucleotides read TGTGCCACCTACGACAGGCATAGCTCCTACGAGCAGTACTTC. Amino acids: CATYDRHSSYEQYF.

The genes are TRBV11-2 and TRBJ1-2; D might be TRBD1 (5 bases). The CDR3 runs 14 residues. The germline V gene encodes CDR1 SGHAT and CDR2 FQNNGV. V dropped 5 bases and J dropped 7 bases, with 17 bases sitting between them. The CDR3 bases are TGTGCCAGCAGCCCGTCGGGGGGACCTGTTGGCTACACCTTC. The encoded protein is CASSPSGGPVGYTF.

The gene calls are TRBV4-1 and TRBJ2-3; D may match TRBD1 or TRBD2 (5 bases each). Germline CDR1 reads MGHRA; CDR2 reads YSYEKL. V lost 1 base and J lost 7, with 12 bases in between. The CDR3 contains 14 residues. CDR3 nucleotide sequence: TGCGCCAGCAGCCAAGTTGGGGGAAGAAATACGCAGTATTTT. Translated, it gives CASSQVGGRNTQYF.

The CDR3 region is CASSIEGTDNTEAFF. The CDR3 region has the DNA TGTGCCAGTAGTATCGAAGGGACGGATAACACTGAAGCTTTCTTT. The chain couples TRBV19 to TRBJ1-1; perhaps TRBD1 as D (5 bases). The CDR3 spans 15 residues. The V end was cut by 3 bases, the J end by 2 bases, with 13 bases between. Per germline, CDR1 LNHDA and CDR2 SQIVND (reference sequence).

The chain employs TRBV18 and TRBJ1-2, with TRBD1 identical over 7 bases. With V trimmed by 4 bases and J by 3 bases, 8 bases remained unmatched. Germline loops: CDR1 KGHSH, CDR2 LQKENI. This CDR3 is 15 amino acids long. Here the CDR3 reads CASSRTGVKDYGYTF. CDR3 sequence (DNA): TGTGCCAGCTCACGTACAGGGGTAAAGGACTATGGCTACACCTTC.

This chain links TRBV2 with TRBJ1-2; D perhaps matches TRBD1 (5 bases). The CDR3 length is 15 residues. V was clipped by 2 bases and J by 0 bases, with 10 bases between them. Germline lookup yields CDR1 SNHLY and CDR2 FYNNEI. DNA for the CDR3: TGTGCCAGCAGTGAATGGGACGTCTCTAACTATGGCTACACCTTC. Amino acid sequence: CASSEWDVSNYGYTF.

This chain joins TRBV6-5 and TRBJ1-2; D is unclear. CDR1 MNHEY and CDR2 SVGAGI come from the germline V gene. The V end lost 6 bases, the J end lost 4 bases, and 12 bases lay between the germline ends. CDR3 length equals 13 residues. CDR3: CASRDTSSYGYTF. CDR3 in DNA: TGTGCCAGCAGGGATACAAGCTCCTATGGCTACACCTTC.

The CDR3 DNA follows: TGCGCCAGCAGCTTGGTTCCGGGGGCGGATACTGAAGCTTTCTTT. It yields the protein CASSLVPGADTEAFF. The chain couples TRBV5-1 to TRBJ1-1, with a possible D match to TRBD1 (6 bases). Looked up from germline, CDR1 is SGHRS and CDR2 is YFSETQ. V was clipped by 0 bases and J by 5 bases, with 14 bases between them. The CDR3 has 15 residues.

V is TRBV4-3 and J is TRBJ1-1; D unresolved. Germline CDR1 reads LGHNA; CDR2 reads YSLEER. V lost 0 bases, J lost 0 bases, and 5 bases lay in between. The CDR3 runs to 14 residues. This CDR3 reads CASSQDRLNTEAFF. CDR3 coding DNA: TGCGCCAGCAGCCAAGACAGGCTGAACACTGAAGCTTTCTTT.

In the case of this clone: Relative to the germline gene, one junction end is altered; a read error may explain this. The chain recombines TRBV7-9 with TRBJ1-4; TRBD1 might be the D (6 bases). This CDR3 is 17 amino acids long. The germline gives CDR1 SEHNR, CDR2 FQNEAQ (reference sequence). This CDR3 is CASSLRGGRTTNEKLLF. The CDR3 coding sequence is TGTGCCAGCAGCTTACGCGGGGGGCGGACGACTAATGAAAAACTGCTTTTT.

The chain employs TRBV23-1 and TRBJ2-7, with D perhaps TRBD2 (6 bases). TRBV23-1 is an ORF, and what it does is uncertain. The CDR3 is 12 amino acids. Trimming removed 7 bases at V and 2 bases at J, with 9 bases between. In DNA form, the CDR3 reads TGCGCCAGCACCCGGGGGACCTACGAGCAGTACTTC. This translates into CASTRGTYEQYF.

The chain has TRBV30 and TRBJ2-6; D not resolved. Germline CDR1 GTSNPN, CDR2 SVGIG (reference sequence). The ends were cut back, 1 base at V and 0 bases at J, with 4 bases in the middle. The CDR3 is 14 amino acids. In nucleotides, the CDR3 is TGTGCCTGGAGTGAGGGCTCTGGGGCCAACGTCCTGACTTTC. It is translated as CAWSEGSGANVLTF.